A single sample is the source of the 30 T cell receptor beta chains below, sequenced in a study of blood T cell repertoires in COVID-19 (TCRdb year 2020). Receptor libraries were prepared by the immunoSEQ multiplex PCR assay. TCRdb re-hosts the immuneACCESS table, in-frame sequences only. Its copies lack some clones; in the studies checked, an unresolved V gene accounts for under half of them, and the cause for the rest is not known. In this sample the table shows around 250,000 clones, 80% to 85% of which occur a single time. The ten biggest clones cover roughly 3.3% of the sample. Sequenced sample: peripheral blood. These receptors were taken from a woman between 18 and 30 years old with acute or convalescent COVID-19.

The rearrangement uses TRBV2 and TRBJ1-6; D is unclear. Per germline, CDR1 SNHLY and CDR2 FYNNEI. V was shortened by 0 bases and J by 3 bases, with 12 bases between the two germline ends. The CDR3 spans 17 residues. CDR3 DNA sequence: TGTGCCAGCAGTGAAGCGCTTCAGGCCAACTATAATTCACCCCTCCACTTT. Translation gives CASSEALQANYNSPLHF.

A few counts support this clone. The rearrangement links TRBV19 to TRBJ2-3; TRBD2 agrees at 12 bases. The CDR3 is 16 residues long. The J segment lost 5 bases and the V segment lost 1 base, leaving 4 bases of the junction unmatched. Germline CDR1 and CDR2: LNHDA and SQIVND (reference sequence). The CDR3 DNA follows: TGTGCCAGTAGTATAGGCCAGACTAGCGGGAGAGATACGCAGTATTTT. Translated, it gives CASSIGQTSGRDTQYF.

The chain is built from TRBV11-2 and TRBJ2-1; D not resolved. The V end was cut by 1 base, the J end by 8 bases, with 3 bases between. The CDR3 contains 11 residues. Germline assignment: CDR1 SGHAT and CDR2 FQNNGV. The CDR3 sequence is CASSLVDEQFF. CDR3 nucleotide sequence: TGTGCCAGCAGCTTAGTAGATGAGCAGTTCTTC.

The CDR3 is CASSQSTGSGSEQETQYF. In nucleotides, the CDR3 is TGCGCCAGCAGTCAATCGACCGGTAGCGGGAGTGAACAAGAGACCCAGTACTTC. The rearrangement uses TRBV23-1 and TRBJ2-5, with 9 bases fitting TRBD2. TRBV23-1 is an open reading frame, and its role is uncertain. V shed 0 bases, J shed 2 bases, and the junction held 10 bases outside the gene matches. The CDR3 runs to 18 residues.

The genes are TRBV9 and TRBJ1-6; 10 bases fit TRBD1. The CDR3 is 15 amino acids. J lost 7 bases, V lost 0 bases, and 1 base had no gene match. The V gene's germline CDR1 is SGDLS and CDR2 YYNGEE. The CDR3 region has the DNA TGTGCCAGCAGCGTAGAGGGACAGGGGAATTCACCCCTCCACTTT. As protein: CASSVEGQGNSPLHF.

V is TRBV7-8 and J is TRBJ2-5, with 8 positions matching TRBD2. V gave up 7 bases and J gave up 2 bases; unmatched junction bases: 12. CDR1 and CDR2 (germline): SGHVS, FQNEAQ. CDR3 size: 16 residues. CDR3 nucleotide sequence: TGTGCCAGCAACCAACCCTATGAGCGGGGGCAAGAGACCCAGTACTTC. It specifies CASNQPYERGQETQYF.

The chain links TRBV10-1 to TRBJ2-1, with a possible D match to TRBD1 (6 bases). The CDR3 contains 13 residues. From germline, CDR1 is WNHNN and CDR2 SYGVQD (reference sequence). The V gene lost 2 bases and the J gene lost 8 bases, with 10 bases spanning the gap. The CDR3 bases are TGCGCCAGCAGTGAGGGGGGCAGGGATGAGCAGTTCTTC. Its protein is CASSEGGRDEQFF.

The chain recombines TRBV14 with TRBJ1-2; possibly TRBD1 for D (6 bases). Deletions cut 1 base from V and 4 bases from J, with 10 bases between. The CDR3 is 14 residues long. The germline V gene encodes CDR1 SGHDN and CDR2 FVKESK. CDR3 region: CASSQVSGVYGYTF. CDR3 DNA sequence: TGTGCCAGCAGCCAAGTTTCAGGGGTCTATGGCTACACCTTC.

V is TRBV18 and J is TRBJ1-5; 9 positions agree with TRBD1. Germline V gene lookup returns CDR1 KGHSH and CDR2 LQKENI. The CDR3 loop spans 15 amino acids. With 6 bases clipped from V and 7 bases from J, the junction kept 10 bases outside the gene matches. The CDR3 DNA reads TGTGCCAGCTCGTCCACAGGGGGCGCGGAGCAGCCCCAGCATTTT. Translated: CASSSTGGAEQPQHF.

The chain links TRBV19 to TRBJ1-5; D ambiguous. CDR3 length equals 19 residues. Germline CDR1 reads LNHDA; CDR2 reads SQIVND (reference sequence). The germline V and J ends were trimmed by 4 bases and 0 bases, with 22 bases remaining between them. The CDR3 loop is CASSRALIGQLYSNQPQHF. CDR3 nucleotides: TGTGCCAGTAGTAGGGCCCTTATTGGGCAGCTTTATAGCAATCAGCCCCAGCATTTT.

This clone was seen repeatedly, ten times or more. The chain uses TRBV10-3 and TRBJ1-4, with 9 positions matching TRBD1. The V gene end was trimmed by 10 bases and the J gene end by 8 bases; junction bases not matched to a gene: 2. CDR3 length equals 11 residues. Germline V gives CDR1 ENHRY, CDR2 SYGVKD. The CDR3: CATGTGEKLFF. The DNA of the CDR3 is TGTGCCACAGGGACAGGGGAAAAACTGTTTTTT.

The CDR3 spells CASSLGTGGRTDTQYF. The CDR3 nucleotides are TGTGCCAGCAGCTTGGGGACAGGGGGCAGGACAGATACGCAGTATTTT. V gene TRBV5-8 combines with J gene TRBJ2-3; 11 bases are a match to TRBD1. J was trimmed by 3 bases and V by 0 bases; bases with no gene match: 3. This CDR3 region has 16 residues. The germline CDR1 and CDR2 sequences are SGHTS and YDEGEE. The full variable domain, in which reference TRBV5-8 and TRBJ2-3 provide the parts outside the CDR3, is EAGVTQSPTHLIKTRGQQATLRCSPISGHTSVYWYQQALGLGLQFLLWYDEGEERNRGNFPPRFSGRQFPNYSSELNVNALELEDSALYLCASSLGTGGRTDTQYFGPGTRLTVL.

The V and J genes are TRBV30 and TRBJ1-5; 9 nucleotides match TRBD1. The CDR3 length is 14 residues. The germline V gene encodes CDR1 GTSNPN and CDR2 SVGIG (reference sequence). V trimming: 2 bases; J trimming: 7 bases; junction bases outside the gene matches: 6. The CDR3 nucleotides are TGTGCCTGGAGTAGCGGACAGGGGCGGCAGCCCCAGCATTTT. Its protein is CAWSSGQGRQPQHF.

The chain carries TRBV13 and TRBJ2-1, with 9 bases that match TRBD1. Germline CDR1 is PRHDT and CDR2 is FYEKMQ (reference sequence). V dropped 4 bases and J dropped 3; count of bases not matched to a gene: 4. The CDR3 contains 15 residues. The CDR3 sequence is CASSSGQGGYNEQFF. Written as DNA, the CDR3 is TGTGCCAGCAGCTCGGGACAGGGAGGCTACAATGAGCAGTTCTTC. The full variable domain, completed using reference TRBV13 and TRBJ2-1, is AAGVIQSPRHLIKEKRETATLKCYPIPRHDTVYWYQQGPGQDPQFLISFYEKMQSDKGSIPDRFSAQQFSDYHSELNMSSLELGDSALYFCASSSGQGGYNEQFFGPGTRLTVL.

The chain recombines TRBV18 with TRBJ1-1; 7 nucleotides match TRBD1. From germline, CDR1 is KGHSH and CDR2 LQKENI. Trimming cost V 4 bases and J 4 bases; bases outside gene matches: 3. The CDR3 spans 13 residues. The CDR3, as DNA: TGTGCCAGCTCACAGGGGGCAAGCACTGAAGCTTTCTTT. The encoded protein is CASSQGASTEAFF.

V is TRBV11-2 and J is TRBJ2-1, with D perhaps TRBD2 (5 bases). Germline V gene data show CDR1 as SGHAT and CDR2 as FQNNGV. V was clipped by 3 bases and J by 5 bases, with 5 bases between them. This CDR3 spans 12 amino acids. The chain's CDR3 is CASSFGDNEQFF. The CDR3 DNA reads TGTGCCAGCAGCTTCGGGGACAATGAGCAGTTCTTC.

The CDR3 region is CATSDPTSGISYNEQFF. As DNA, the CDR3 is TGTGCCACCAGTGACCCGACTAGCGGTATCTCCTACAATGAGCAGTTCTTC. This chain links TRBV24-1 with TRBJ2-1; 9 bases agree with TRBD2. Germline loops: CDR1 KGHDR, CDR2 SFDVKD. V dropped 4 bases and J dropped 0; count of bases not matched to a gene: 6. The CDR3 sequence is 17 residues long.

The chain uses TRBV7-9 and TRBJ2-7, with D possibly being TRBD1 (5 bases). V shed 4 bases and J shed 2 bases, with 12 bases lying between them. CDR1 and CDR2 (germline): SEHNR, FQNEAQ (reference sequence). The CDR3 runs to 14 residues. CDR3 amino acids: CASSSTTDPYEQYF. CDR3 nucleotide sequence: TGTGCCAGCAGCTCGACGACAGACCCCTACGAGCAGTACTTC.

The chain couples TRBV5-1 to TRBJ2-5, with D perhaps matching TRBD2 (6 bases). The CDR3 extends over 13 amino acids. V was pared by 3 bases and J by 5 bases, with 11 bases between. CDR1 is SGHRS and CDR2 is YFSETQ in the germline V gene. CDR3 in DNA: TGCGCCAGCAGCTCGGGAGATGGGGAGACCCAGTACTTC. Translated, it gives CASSSGDGETQYF.

This chain uses TRBV18 with TRBJ2-1; a possible D gene is TRBD1 (5 bases). Trimming left V 3 bases short and J 7 bases short, with 7 bases between. This CDR3 has 12 residues. Germline CDR1 is KGHSH and CDR2 is LQKENI. DNA for the CDR3: TGTGCCAGCTCACCCCAGGGAAATGAGCAGTTCTTC. Its translation: CASSPQGNEQFF.

The genes are TRBV7-9 and TRBJ1-5; the match to TRBD1 covers 9 bases. Trimming at V came to 5 bases and at J to 0 bases, leaving 2 bases not matched to a gene. Germline lookup yields CDR1 SEHNR and CDR2 FQNEAQ (reference sequence). The CDR3 spans 15 residues. The DNA for the CDR3 is TGTGCCAGCAGCCCACAGGGGGCTAGCAATCAGCCCCAGCATTTT. Translated, it gives CASSPQGASNQPQHF.

This chain connects TRBV28 to TRBJ1-4, with D possibly being TRBD1 (5 bases). Germline-derived CDR1 and CDR2 are MDHEN and SYDVKM. V shed 2 bases and J shed 6 bases, with 13 bases lying between them. This CDR3 comprises 15 residues. The CDR3 loop is CASSLIAGRDEKLFF. The DNA for the CDR3 is TGTGCCAGCAGTTTAATAGCAGGGAGGGATGAAAAACTGTTTTTT.

The J gene is TRBJ2-7, the V gene TRBV18, with D hard to call. CDR3 size: 15 residues. The germline V gene encodes CDR1 KGHSH and CDR2 LQKENI. V lost 4 bases and J 2 bases, leaving 15 bases between the germline ends. CDR3: CASSRETTGTYEQYF. In DNA, the CDR3 is TGTGCCAGCTCACGAGAGACGACGGGTACCTACGAGCAGTACTTC. The entire variable domain, with the rest obtained from reference TRBV18 and TRBJ2-7, is as follows: NAGVMQNPRHLVRRRGQEARLRCSPMKGHSHVYWYRQLPEEGLKFMVYLQKENIIDESGMPKERFSAEFPKEGPSILRIQQVVRGDSAAYFCASSRETTGTYEQYFGPGTRLTVT.

The chain carries TRBV10-3 and TRBJ2-5; TRBD2 matches at 12 bases. The CDR3 spans 16 residues. The germline V gene encodes CDR1 ENHRY and CDR2 SYGVKD. V shed 10 bases and J 1 base; nucleotides not matched to a gene: 10. The CDR3 loop reads CATPGASGRAQETQYF. CDR3 bases: TGTGCCACCCCGGGGGCTAGCGGGAGGGCCCAAGAGACCCAGTACTTC.

This rearrangement joins TRBV27 to TRBJ2-7, with a weak D call TRBD1 (5 bases). Germline CDR1 and CDR2: MNHEY and SMNVEV (reference sequence). The CDR3 is 14 amino acids. V was trimmed by 0 bases and J by 3 bases, leaving 9 bases between them. The CDR3: CASSLSRGGYEQYF. In nucleotides, the CDR3 is TGTGCCAGCAGTTTATCTAGGGGCGGCTACGAGCAGTACTTC.

The CDR3: CASSFPVEIEDTQYF. The CDR3 coding sequence is TGTGCCAGCAGCTTCCCTGTCGAGATTGAGGATACGCAGTATTTT. The genes are TRBV11-2 and TRBJ2-3; D gene unclear. Trimming cost V 3 bases and J 6 bases, with 16 bases left between them. This CDR3 has 15 amino acids. Germline V gene sequence: CDR1 SGHAT, CDR2 FQNNGV.

This rearrangement joins TRBV5-1 to TRBJ1-4; D ambiguous. Trimming shortened V by 0 bases and J by 8 bases, and 11 bases separated the two germline ends. The CDR3 is made up of 14 amino acids. Germline V gives CDR1 SGHRS, CDR2 YFSETQ. CDR3 DNA sequence: TGCGCCAGCAGCTTGGAGCCCGAACGGGAAAAACTGTTTTTT. Its protein is CASSLEPEREKLFF.

The chain has TRBV4-3 and TRBJ1-4; 7 bases align to TRBD1. The junction had 8 bases not matched to a gene; V was cut back by 4 bases and J by 3 bases. This CDR3 has 16 amino acids. The germline CDR1 and CDR2 sequences are LGHNA and YSLEER. This CDR3 is CASSPLTGTANEKLFF. The DNA of the CDR3 is TGCGCCAGCAGCCCCCTGACCGGGACAGCTAATGAAAAACTGTTTTTT.

The genes are TRBV7-8 and TRBJ2-2; the match to TRBD2 covers 11 bases. Losses at the gene ends were 5 bases for V and 0 bases for J; bases not matched to a gene: 11. CDR3 length: 19 amino acids. Germline values: CDR1 SGHVS, CDR2 FQNEAQ. The CDR3 loop reads CASSGGLAGTLTNTGELFF. The CDR3 bases are TGTGCCAGCAGCGGCGGACTAGCGGGCACCCTCACGAACACCGGGGAGCTGTTTTTT.

The V call is TRBV21-1, the J call TRBJ1-3; the table calls TRBD1, which could not be checked here. TRBV21-1 is a pseudogene. CDR3 length: 17 amino acids. For the CDR3, the DNA is TGTGCCAGCAGCAAAGTTGGACACTCTAGCTCTGGAAACACCATATATTTT. Encoded protein: CASSKVGHSSSGNTIYF.